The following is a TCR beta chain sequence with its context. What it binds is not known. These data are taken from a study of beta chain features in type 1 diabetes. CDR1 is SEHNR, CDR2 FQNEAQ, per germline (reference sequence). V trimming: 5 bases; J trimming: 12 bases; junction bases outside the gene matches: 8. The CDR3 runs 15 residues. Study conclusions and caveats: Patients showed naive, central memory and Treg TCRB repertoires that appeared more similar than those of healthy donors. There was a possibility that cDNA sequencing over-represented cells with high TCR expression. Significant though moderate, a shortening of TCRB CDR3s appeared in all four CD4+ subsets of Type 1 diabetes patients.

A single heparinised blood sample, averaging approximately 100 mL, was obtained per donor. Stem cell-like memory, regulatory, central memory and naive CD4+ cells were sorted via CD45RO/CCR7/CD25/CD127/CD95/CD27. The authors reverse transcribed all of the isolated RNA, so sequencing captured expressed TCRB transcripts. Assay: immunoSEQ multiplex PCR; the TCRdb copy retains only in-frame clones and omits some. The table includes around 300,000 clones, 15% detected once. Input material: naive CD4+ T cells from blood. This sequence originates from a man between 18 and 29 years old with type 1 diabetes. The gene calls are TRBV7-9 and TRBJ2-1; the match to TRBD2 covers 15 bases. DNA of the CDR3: TGTGCCAGCAGCAAGAGGACTAGCGGGGGGGCCGTGCAGTTCTTC. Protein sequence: CASSKRTSGGAVQFF.